A single sample is the source of the 23 T cell receptor beta chains below, sequenced in a study of CD8 T cells in ankylosing spondylitis. Study-level results: Within ankylosing spondylitis blood, a TCR beta motif made up of eight or nine highly homologous variants appeared to be characteristic.

Their target antigens are unknown. A single record per CDR3 protein comes from TCRdb applying MiXCR to the 5' RACE reads. The sample shows about 800,000 distinct CDR3 sequences, about an eighth of them seen only once. Sequencing used blood, either unsorted or a sorted T cell fraction (not recorded which). The receptors derive from a male donor with ankylosing spondylitis.

This clonotype has just a few counts. The CDR3 reads CASGKRESETQYF. The CDR3 coding sequence is TGTGCCAGCGGCAAGCGGGAGTCGGAGACCCAGTACTTC. This sequence joins TRBV6-4 and TRBJ2-5, with 8 bases aligning to TRBD2. The CDR3 has 13 amino acids. Germline V gene data show CDR1 as MRHNA and CDR2 as SNTAGT. Germline trimming cut 8 bases from V and 5 bases from J; bases unmatched to any gene: 7.

CDR3 DNA: TGCGCCAGCAGCTTTGGCGGAGAAGGCAATGAGCAGTTCTTC. Translation: CASSFGGEGNEQFF. This chain links TRBV5-1 with TRBJ2-1; no clear D gene. The CDR3 length is 14 residues. Trimming took off 2 bases at V and 6 bases at J, with 12 bases between the two ends. The germline CDR1 and CDR2 sequences are SGHRS and YFSETQ.

The chain recombines TRBV6-5 with TRBJ2-7, with a weak D call TRBD2 (6 bases). V gave up 5 bases and J gave up 12 bases, with 14 bases separating them. CDR1 is MNHEY, CDR2 SVGAGI, per germline. This CDR3 is 11 amino acids long. CDR3: CASSLAGRLYF. As DNA, the CDR3 is TGTGCCAGCAGTCTCGCCGGGAGACTGTACTTC.

This clonotype was counted a single time. V gene TRBV6-2 or TRBV6-3 combines with J gene TRBJ2-1, with 11 bases matching TRBD1. The CDR3 covers 16 residues. Trimming took 6 bases from V and 3 from J; bases not matched to a gene: 7. Germline V gene sequence: CDR1 MNHEY, CDR2 SVGEGT. CDR3 coding DNA: TGTGCCAGCAGCTCCCGGACAGGGGGCTACTACAATGAGCAGTTCTTC. Amino acid sequence: CASSSRTGGYYNEQFF.

This clonotype showed up just a few times. The chain combines TRBV5-6 with TRBJ2-7; 10 nucleotides match TRBD1. The germline V gene has CDR1 SGHDT and CDR2 YYEEEE. CDR3 length: 15 residues. The trim removed 4 bases at V and 7 bases at J, leaving 11 bases unmatched. CDR3 residues: CASSQVGTGAREQYF. The DNA for the CDR3 is TGTGCCAGCAGCCAAGTGGGGACAGGGGCGCGGGAGCAGTACTTC.

The chain joins TRBV6-1 to TRBJ1-2; 7 bases agree with TRBD1. The CDR3 runs to 15 residues. V lost 1 base to trimming and J lost 4 bases; unmatched junction nucleotides: 6. Germline values: CDR1 MNHNS, CDR2 SASEGT. CDR3 protein: CASSEGTGRGYGYTF. In DNA form, the CDR3 reads TGTGCCAGCAGTGAAGGGACAGGAAGGGGCTATGGCTACACCTTC.

The V and J genes are TRBV4-3 and TRBJ1-2; 7 nucleotides align to TRBD1. After removal of 0 bases from V and 5 bases from J, the junction contained 9 bases not matched to a gene. This CDR3 contains 16 residues. Germline CDR1 LGHNA, CDR2 YSLEER. The chain's CDR3 is CASSQDSLGQAYGYTF. CDR3 DNA: TGCGCCAGCAGCCAAGATAGTTTAGGACAGGCGTATGGCTACACCTTC.

This clonotype was observed at least ten times. The chain uses TRBV7-9 and TRBJ1-6; 7 nucleotides agree with TRBD1. The CDR3 runs to 14 residues. V was pared by 1 base and J by 10 bases, with 4 bases of the junction left unmatched. The germline V gene has CDR1 SEHNR and CDR2 FQNEAQ (reference sequence). The CDR3 bases are TGTGCCAGCAGCTTAGAGGGGGCTCCCTCACCCCTCCACTTT. Its protein is CASSLEGAPSPLHF. Full variable domain (rest looked up from reference TRBV7-9 and TRBJ1-6): DTGVSQNPRHKITKRGQNVTFRCDPISEHNRLYWYRQTLGQGPEFLTYFQNEAQLEKSRLLSDRFSAERPKGSFSTLEIQRTEQGDSAMYLCASSLEGAPSPLHFGNGTRLTVT.

The chain employs TRBV15 and TRBJ2-7; D is possibly TRBD2 (6 bases). Germline CDR1 and CDR2: LNHNV and YYDKDF (reference sequence). Trimming shortened V by 4 bases and J by 0 bases, and 10 bases separated the two germline ends. This CDR3 is 14 amino acids long. CDR3 protein: CATSTSDSSYEQYF. In DNA form, the CDR3 reads TGTGCCACCAGCACTAGCGACAGCTCCTACGAGCAGTACTTC. The variable domain in full, with the rest retrieved from reference TRBV15 and TRBJ2-7, is DAMVIQNPRYQVTQFGKPVTLSCSQTLNHNVMYWYQQKSSQAPKLLFHYYDKDFNNEADTPDNFQSRRPNTSFCFLDIRSPGLGDTAMYLCATSTSDSSYEQYFGPGTRLTVT.

This clonotype appeared a few times. This chain joins TRBV7-9 and TRBJ1-2; D is unclear. Germline V gives CDR1 SEHNR, CDR2 FQNEAQ (reference sequence). Trimming removed 3 bases from V and 3 bases from J, with 14 bases in between. The CDR3 contains 15 residues. The CDR3 coding sequence is TGTGCCAGCAGCTTTCCGGGGAGGCGTGACTATGGCTACACCTTC. This encodes CASSFPGRRDYGYTF.

This clonotype was counted between two and nine times. The V call is TRBV20-1, the J call TRBJ2-7; 10 positions agree with TRBD1. Germline lookup yields CDR1 DFQATT and CDR2 SNEGSKA (reference sequence). The trim removed 6 bases at V and 5 bases at J, leaving 10 bases unmatched. The CDR3 contains 14 residues. The CDR3 reads CSAVPGTGADEQYF. CDR3 coding DNA: TGCAGTGCAGTTCCCGGGACAGGGGCTGACGAGCAGTACTTC.

The chain employs TRBV28 and TRBJ2-7; 13 bases match TRBD2. The germline CDR1 and CDR2 sequences are MDHEN and SYDVKM. The CDR3 has 16 amino acids. V gave up 5 bases and J gave up 3 bases; unmatched junction bases: 7. The CDR3 loop reads CASSHAGTSGNYEQYF. The DNA of the CDR3 is TGTGCCAGCAGTCACGCCGGGACTAGCGGGAACTACGAGCAGTACTTC.

This clonotype was seen a few times. This chain links TRBV5-1 with TRBJ2-1, with TRBD2 identical over 8 bases. CDR1 SGHRS and CDR2 YFSETQ come from the germline V gene. Germline trimming cut 1 base from V and 7 bases from J; bases unmatched to any gene: 13. This CDR3 is built from 17 residues. The CDR3 here is CASSLQTGTRGMNEQFF. Here the CDR3 DNA reads TGCGCCAGCAGCTTGCAGACCGGGACTAGAGGGATGAATGAGCAGTTCTTC.

The chain joins TRBV15 to TRBJ1-5, with TRBD1 matching 8 bases. Germline CDR1 LNHNV, CDR2 YYDKDF (reference sequence). This CDR3 spans 15 amino acids. The junction had 7 bases not matched to a gene; V was cut back by 9 bases and J by 0 bases. This chain's CDR3 is CATSMDRVSNQPQHF. As DNA, the CDR3 is TGTGCCACTAGTATGGACAGGGTTAGCAATCAGCCCCAGCATTTT.

The V gene is TRBV7-9, the J gene TRBJ2-5; D may be TRBD1 (6 bases). Trimming stripped 4 bases from V and 3 bases from J, with 12 bases between. CDR1 is SEHNR and CDR2 is FQNEAQ in the germline V gene (reference sequence). The CDR3 spans 14 residues. The CDR3 DNA reads TGTGCCAGCAGCTCCCAGGACAGTAAAGAGACCCAGTACTTC. Translation: CASSSQDSKETQYF.

This clonotype appeared a few times. The V call is TRBV7-2, the J call TRBJ1-2; TRBD1 aligns across 7 bases. V dropped 1 base and J dropped 7; count of bases not matched to a gene: 6. CDR3 length equals 14 residues. Germline V CDR1 and CDR2: SGHTA, FQGNSA. The DNA of the CDR3 is TGTGCCAGCAGCTTAGTGTCAGGGGGAAGTGGCTACACCTTC. Its protein is CASSLVSGGSGYTF. Together with reference TRBV7-2 and TRBJ1-2, the CDR3 gives the full variable domain: GAGVSQSPSNKVTEKGKDVELRCDPISGHTALYWYRQSLGQGLEFLIYFQGNSAPDKSGLPSDRFSAERTGGSVSTLTIQRTQQEDSAVYLCASSLVSGGSGYTFGSGTRLTVV.

The V and J genes are TRBV6-5 and TRBJ2-1; D call uncertain. Per germline, CDR1 MNHEY and CDR2 SVGAGI. The length of the CDR3 is 15 residues. V lost 2 bases to trimming and J lost 0 bases, with 8 bases between them. The CDR3 DNA sequence: TGTGCCAGCAGTTACCAGGCGGTCTCCTACAATGAGCAGTTCTTC. It is translated as CASSYQAVSYNEQFF.

This clonotype was recorded at least ten times. The rearrangement joins TRBV20-1 to TRBJ1-2; a possible D gene is TRBD1 (5 bases). The V gene's germline CDR1 is DFQATT and CDR2 SNEGSKA (reference sequence). The CDR3 totals 12 residues. Trimming took 6 bases from V and 5 from J, leaving 13 bases between them. The CDR3 loop is CSAREYQYGYTF. The DNA for the CDR3 is TGCAGTGCCAGGGAGTATCAGTATGGCTACACCTTC.

The chain joins TRBV29-1 to TRBJ2-2; the D is unclear. The V end lost 6 bases, the J end lost 4 bases, and 21 bases lay between the germline ends. The CDR3 loop spans 16 amino acids. CDR1 and CDR2 from the germline V gene are SQVTM and ANQGSEA. CDR3 protein: CSVPAGSGARTGELFF. The CDR3 bases are TGCAGCGTCCCAGCCGGATCCGGAGCCCGCACCGGGGAGCTGTTTTTT.

This clonotype has a handful of counts. The chain recombines TRBV25-1 with TRBJ2-4, with D uncertain. The CDR3 length is 15 residues. Trimming stripped 4 bases from V and 9 bases from J, with 19 bases between. From germline, CDR1 is MGHDK and CDR2 SYGVNS. The CDR3: CASSGMGPGKGIQYF. CDR3 nucleotide sequence: TGTGCCAGCAGTGGAATGGGTCCGGGCAAGGGCATTCAGTACTTC. Based on the CDR3 plus reference TRBV25-1 and TRBJ2-4, the full variable domain is EADIYQTPRYLVIGTGKKITLECSQTMGHDKMYWYQQDPGMELHLIHYSYGVNSTEKGDLSSESTVSRIRTEHFPLTLESARPSHTSQYLCASSGMGPGKGIQYFGAGTRLSVL.

This clonotype was picked up a small number of times. V and J are TRBV21-1 and TRBJ2-3; whether TRBD1, the table's D call, matches the DNA was not checked. TRBV21-1 is a pseudogene locus. The CDR3 spans 17 residues. DNA for the CDR3: TGTGCCAGCAAAATCCTAGTAGGGCCCCCCTGGGGAGATACGCAGTATTTT. It translates to CASKILVGPPWGDTQYF.

The V and J genes are TRBV29-1 and TRBJ1-5; possible D gene TRBD1, 6 bases. Per the germline V gene, CDR1 is SQVTM and CDR2 is ANQGSEA. The CDR3 contains 13 residues. V was shortened by 7 bases and J by 11 bases, with 21 bases between the two germline ends. CDR3 nucleotides: TGCAGCGAACCCAGGGGTTTGAGTTCCTCCCAGCATTTT. This translates into CSEPRGLSSSQHF.

Only a few counts were recorded for this clonotype. At one of its ends the junction is not consistent with the germline gene, which may arise from a read error. DNA for the CDR3: TGTGCTAGCAGCTCCGGGACTAGCGGGGGCCTGGAGACCCAGTACTTC. Protein sequence: CASSSGTSGGLETQYF. J is TRBJ2-5 and V is TRBV7-7, with TRBD2 matching over 14 bases. Germline CDR1 SSHAT, CDR2 FNYEAQ (reference sequence). CDR3 length: 16 amino acids. The full variable domain, with the rest looked up from reference TRBV7-7 and TRBJ2-5, is GAGVSQSPRYKVTKRGQDVTLRCDPISSHATLYWYQQALGQGPEFLTYFNYEAQPDKSGLPSDRFSAERPEGSISTLTIQRTEQRDSAMYRCASSSGTSGGLETQYFGPGTRLLVL.